This entry lists 15 T cell receptor beta chains sequenced from one sample in a study. Treg sorting used a CD4+CD25+CD127-/low gate. TCRdb called the 5' RACE reads again in MiXCR, with one record for every CDR3 protein. The sample consists of roughly 58,000 distinct CDR3 sequences, about 20% of them appearing once. The specimen was tumor-infiltrating Tregs sorted from the breast tumor. The receptor source for this set is a female donor with breast cancer.

Worth noting for this clonotype: At one of its ends the junction is not consistent with the germline gene, which may arise from a read error. CDR3 coding DNA: TGTACCAGCAGTTACTCGAAAGATCTTGAGCAGTTCTTC. This encodes CTSSYSKDLEQFF. The chain recombines TRBV6-5 with TRBJ2-1, with D unclear. From germline, CDR1 is MNHEY and CDR2 SVGAGI. CDR3 length equals 13 residues.

In its sample, this clonotype was seen a few times. The DNA of the CDR3 is TGCGCCAGCAGCTTGGATCCTGGGTCGATCAACTATGGCTACACCTTC. It specifies CASSLDPGSINYGYTF. V is TRBV5-1 and J is TRBJ1-2; no clear D. Per the germline V gene, CDR1 is SGHRS and CDR2 is YFSETQ. With 0 bases removed from V and 2 bases from J, the gap between germline ends came to 14 bases. This CDR3 region has 16 residues.

CDR3 amino acids: CASSQGQARTDTQYF. DNA of the CDR3: TGTGCCAGCAGCCAGGGACAGGCCCGCACAGATACGCAGTATTTT. The chain is built from TRBV7-2 and TRBJ2-3; 8 bases fit TRBD1. The CDR3 loop spans 15 amino acids. CDR1 is SGHTA, CDR2 FQGNSA, per germline. Trimming removed 5 bases from V and 1 base from J; junction bases left unmatched: 5.

The V call is TRBV7-9, the J call TRBJ2-5; TRBD2 aligns across 8 bases. This CDR3 is built from 15 residues. J lost 5 bases, V lost 3 bases, and 8 bases had no gene match. The germline gives CDR1 SEHNR, CDR2 FQNEAQ (reference sequence). The chain's CDR3 is CASSFRRAGVETQYF. Written as DNA, the CDR3 is TGTGCCAGCAGCTTTAGGAGAGCGGGAGTTGAGACCCAGTACTTC.

The chain links TRBV7-2 to TRBJ2-2; perhaps TRBD1 as D (6 bases). V lost 5 bases and J 4 bases, leaving 11 bases between the germline ends. CDR1 and CDR2 (germline): SGHTA, FQGNSA. This CDR3 spans 14 amino acids. The CDR3 DNA follows: TGTGCCAGCAGCGGAGACAGGCCCACCGGGGAGCTGTTTTTT. This encodes CASSGDRPTGELFF.

To note about this clonotype: This may be a read error: a much more frequent sequence differs by one nucleotide. The rearrangement joins TRBV2 to TRBJ2-2; 8 bases map to TRBD1. The CDR3 contains 15 residues. CDR1 and CDR2 (germline): SNHLY, FYNNEI. CDR3 sequence (DNA): TGTGCCGGCAGTGTCGGACAGGGCAACACCGGGGAGCTGTTTTTT. Amino acid sequence: CAGSVGQGNTGELFF. Using reference TRBV2 and TRBJ2-2 for the parts outside the CDR3, the full variable domain is EPEVTQTPSHQVTQMGQEVILRCVPISNHLYFYWYRQILGQKVEFLVSFYNNEISEKSEIFDDQFSVERPDGSNFTLKIRSTKLEDSAMYFCAGSVGQGNTGELFFGEGSRLTVL.

This chain connects TRBV15 to TRBJ2-2; 9 bases map to TRBD2. This CDR3 spans 16 amino acids. The ends lost 1 base at V and 2 bases at J; junction bases unmatched: 2. Germline V gene data show CDR1 as LNHNV and CDR2 as YYDKDF (reference sequence). Written as DNA, the CDR3 is TGTGCCACCAGCAGAGCTAGCGGGATAAACACCGGGGAGCTGTTTTTT. Translating gives CATSRASGINTGELFF.

This clonotype was observed many times. The V and J genes are TRBV7-8 and TRBJ2-1, with D possibly matching TRBD2 (6 bases). The CDR3 is made up of 14 amino acids. V dropped 4 bases and J dropped 5 bases, with 12 bases sitting between them. Germline V gene data show CDR1 as SGHVS and CDR2 as FQNEAQ. In DNA, the CDR3 is TGTGCCAGCAGCTCCTACCGGGGGAACAATGAGCAGTTCTTC. Protein sequence: CASSSYRGNNEQFF. Full variable domain (missing parts from reference TRBV7-8 and TRBJ2-1): GAGVSQSPRYKVAKRGQDVALRCDPISGHVSLFWYQQALGQGPEFLTYFQNEAQLDKSGLPSDRFFAERPEGSVSTLKIQRTQQEDSAVYLCASSSYRGNNEQFFGPGTRLTVL.

This clonotype was found many times. The genes are TRBV29-1 and TRBJ2-7; D perhaps matches TRBD2 (5 bases). The CDR3 totals 11 residues. Germline V gives CDR1 SQVTM, CDR2 ANQGSEA. V lost 6 bases and J 0 bases, leaving 6 bases between the germline ends. The chain's CDR3 is CSVRVSYEQYF. CDR3 DNA sequence: TGCAGCGTGAGGGTCTCCTACGAGCAGTACTTC.

This chain uses TRBV7-2 with TRBJ2-2; the match to TRBD2 covers 8 bases. This CDR3 contains 14 residues. After removal of 1 base from V and 6 bases from J, the junction contained 1 base not matched to a gene. CDR1 is SGHTA and CDR2 is FQGNSA in the germline V gene. CDR3 loop: CASSLVREAGELFF. The CDR3 DNA sequence: TGTGCCAGCAGCTTAGTGCGGGAGGCCGGGGAGCTGTTTTTT.

This clonotype was found many times. The chain has TRBV5-1 and TRBJ1-5; the match to TRBD1 covers 7 bases. Germline values: CDR1 SGHRS, CDR2 YFSETQ. V shed 3 bases and J 2 bases; nucleotides not matched to a gene: 2. The CDR3 sequence is 14 residues long. This CDR3 reads CASSSGTGNQPQHF. Here the CDR3 DNA reads TGCGCCAGCAGCTCGGGGACAGGCAATCAGCCCCAGCATTTT.

This chain joins TRBV7-9 and TRBJ1-3; the D is unclear. V was pared by 1 base and J by 4 bases, with 5 bases between. Germline assignment: CDR1 SEHNR and CDR2 FQNEAQ (reference sequence). This CDR3 region has 13 residues. For the CDR3, the DNA is TGTGCCAGCAGCTTAGAAGTGGGAAACACCATATATTTT. It is translated as CASSLEVGNTIYF.

The rearrangement links TRBV6-4 to TRBJ2-2, with 10 positions matching TRBD2. Germline V lookup: CDR1 MRHNA, CDR2 SNTAGT. The CDR3 has 16 amino acids. V lost 3 bases to trimming and J lost 5 bases; unmatched junction nucleotides: 6. The CDR3 nucleotides read TGTGCCAGCAGTGAATTAGCGGGAGGATATACCGGGGAGCTGTTTTTT. Its protein product is CASSELAGGYTGELFF.

As DNA, the CDR3 is TGTGCCAGCAGCTTAGACGGCCTGGAGGAGACCCAGTACTTC. Translation: CASSLDGLEETQYF. V is TRBV7-9 and J is TRBJ2-5; D gene uncertain. V gave up 1 base and J gave up 5 bases, with 11 bases separating them. The CDR3 consists of 14 residues. Germline CDR1 reads SEHNR; CDR2 reads FQNEAQ (reference sequence).

This clonotype was counted a few times. The rearrangement uses TRBV7-2 and TRBJ2-5; no clear D gene. This CDR3 is built from 14 residues. V lost 4 bases and J lost 6, with 15 bases in between. Germline CDR1 and CDR2: SGHTA and FQGNSA. This chain's CDR3 is CASSSLLVGKTQYF. In DNA, the CDR3 is TGTGCCAGCAGCTCCCTGCTGGTTGGTAAGACCCAGTACTTC. The full variable domain, with the rest looked up from reference TRBV7-2 and TRBJ2-5, is GAGVSQSPSNKVTEKGKDVELRCDPISGHTALYWYRQSLGQGLEFLIYFQGNSAPDKSGLPSDRFSAERTGGSVSTLTIQRTQQEDSAVYLCASSSLLVGKTQYFGPGTRLLVL.